The 3 T cell receptor beta chains below were found in one sample sequenced in a study of CD8 T cells in Susac syndrome. After extraction with the RNeasy kit, roughly 0.45 to 1 ug of the RNA was reverse transcribed using random hexamers. TCRdb re-analysed the immunoSEQ multiplex PCR reads in MiXCR, keeping a single row per CDR3 protein. This sample has approximately 190,000 distinct CDR3 sequences, with roughly 90% found just once. The material sequenced was CD4+ T cells from PBMCs. The receptor source for this set is a human donor with Susac syndrome.

The genes are TRBV28 and TRBJ1-5, with 8 bases identical to TRBD1. V trimming: 6 bases; J trimming: 0 bases; junction bases outside the gene matches: 4. The CDR3 is 15 residues long. Germline V gives CDR1 MDHEN, CDR2 SYDVKM. The CDR3 DNA follows: TGTGCCAGCAGGGGACAGGAGTATAGCAATCAGCCCCAGCATTTT. Protein product: CASRGQEYSNQPQHF.

This sequence joins TRBV11-1 and TRBJ1-1; D may be TRBD1 (6 bases). CDR3 length equals 14 residues. The V gene's germline CDR1 is SGHAT and CDR2 FQDESV (reference sequence). V was cut by 4 bases and J by 5 bases, with 14 bases left in between. The CDR3 DNA sequence: TGTGCCAGCAGCTCCAGGGGTTTTGAGACTGAAGCTTTCTTT. This translates into CASSSRGFETEAFF.

This sequence joins TRBV3-1 and TRBJ2-4, with D perhaps being TRBD1 or TRBD2 (6 bases each). Germline V gene lookup returns CDR1 LGHDT and CDR2 YNNKEL (reference sequence). V was trimmed by 3 bases and J by 3 bases, leaving 12 bases between them. The CDR3 has 15 residues. As DNA, the CDR3 is TGTGCCAGCAGCCAGTGGGGGGCGCGCAAAAACATTCAGTACTTC. It yields the protein CASSQWGARKNIQYF.